This TCR beta chain was obtained from a study of Ad26.COV2.S vaccination and SARS-CoV-2 variants. About the study: The study gave Ad26.COV2.S intramuscularly, once or twice 56 days apart. Overall study results and limits: After vaccination, reports described spike-specific CD8+ and CD4+ T cell responses as showing substantial breadth.

The treatment denotes: roughly 19 received Ad26.COV2.S at low or high dose, single or two shots; about 5 received placebo; per-sample allocation not given. Sampling took place 63 days after the first vaccine or placebo injection. An adult of 18-55 years in Boston served as donor. The administered vaccine (an Ad26 vector) expressed Wuhan-strain SARS-CoV-2 spike. The CDR3 has 11 residues. V lost 1 base to trimming and J lost 10 bases, with 10 bases between them. Germline assignment: CDR1 GTSNPN and CDR2 SVGIG (reference sequence). Notes on this clone: The target antigen is unknown.

Here immunoSEQ multiplex PCR was the method, and the copy in TCRdb shows in-frame clones only, minus some. The data contain 300,000 to 400,000 clones, about 86% of them singletons. The material sequenced was peripheral blood, taken in a trial of Ad26.COV2.S vaccine versus placebo. The V call is TRBV30, the J call TRBJ1-1; D might be TRBD1 (5 bases). The source of this sequence is a person between 18 and 59 years old who received the Ad26.COV2.S COVID-19 vaccine or a placebo. In DNA form, the CDR3 reads TGTGCCTGGAGTGGGGGCGGAGGAGCTTTCTTT. Its protein is CAWSGGGGAFF.